Listed below are T cell receptor beta chains from one sample, sequenced in a study of blood T cell repertoires in COVID-19. Profiling relied on immunoSEQ multiplex PCR, and the TCRdb table lists in-frame clones only, not all of them. In the table there are approximately 220,000 clones, around 84% of which are singletons. The sequenced sample consisted of peripheral blood. These TCRs come from a man between 45 and 60 years old with acute or convalescent COVID-19. CDR3s include the opening cysteine and the closing phenylalanine or tryptophan. A D gene is named only where the DNA matches it firmly. Clone sizes are given selectively: once, few, many, or a class where the clone is expanded.

D: .; J: TRBJ1-6; size: .; V: TRBV19; CDR3: CASSIVAGIDSPLHF; DNA: TGTGCCAGTAGTATAGTGGCAGGGATAGACTCACCCCTCCACTTT
D: .; J: TRBJ1-1; size: .; V: TRBV11-2; CDR3: CASSTLGTTEAFF; DNA: TGTGCCAGCAGCACACTTGGGACAACTGAAGCTTTCTTT
D: .; J: TRBJ1-2; size: .; V: TRBV18; CDR3: CASSPTSQGKDYGYTF; DNA: TGTGCCAGCTCACCCACGAGCCAGGGGAAGGACTATGGCTACACCTTC
D: .; J: TRBJ2-2; size: .; V: TRBV3-1/TRBV3-2; CDR3: CASSLSNTGELFF; DNA: TGTGCCAGCAGCTTATCGAACACCGGGGAGCTGTTTTTT
D: TRBD1; J: TRBJ2-7; size: .; V: TRBV2; CDR3: CASSESGQGRYEQYF; DNA: TGTGCCAGCAGTGAATCTGGACAGGGCCGCTACGAGCAGTACTTC
D: TRBD1; J: TRBJ1-5; size: .; V: TRBV2; CDR3: CASQDRADNQPQHF; DNA: TGTGCCAGCCAGGACAGGGCTGACAATCAGCCCCAGCATTTT
D: .; J: TRBJ2-7; size: .; V: TRBV11-2; CDR3: CASSLRGSPSYEQYF; DNA: TGTGCCAGCAGCTTACGAGGGTCCCCTTCCTACGAGCAGTACTTC
D: .; J: TRBJ1-4; size: .; V: TRBV2; CDR3: CASVPGDEKLFF; DNA: TGTGCCAGCGTGCCAGGGGACGAAAAACTGTTTTTT
D: .; J: TRBJ1-1; size: .; V: TRBV6-6; CDR3: CASSYTGDNTEAFF; DNA: TGTGCCAGCAGTTACACGGGAGATAACACTGAAGCTTTCTTT
D: .; J: TRBJ2-7; size: .; V: TRBV6-2/TRBV6-3; CDR3: CASSYNSRYEQYF; DNA: TGTGCCAGCAGTTACAATTCGAGGTACGAGCAGTACTTC
D: TRBD2; J: TRBJ2-6; size: .; V: TRBV10-3; CDR3: CAISPSGGAKGANVLTF; DNA: TGTGCCATCAGCCCGAGCGGGGGGGCCAAGGGGGCCAACGTCCTGACTTTC
D: .; J: TRBJ1-3; size: few; V: TRBV20-1; CDR3: CSVASGNTIYF; DNA: TGCAGTGTAGCCTCTGGAAACACCATATATTTT
D: .; J: TRBJ1-5; size: .; V: TRBV19; CDR3: CATRGAPNQPQHF; DNA: TGTGCCACCCGTGGAGCCCCTAATCAGCCCCAGCATTTT
D: TRBD1; J: TRBJ1-5; size: .; V: TRBV10-2; CDR3: CASKNGQGYQPQHF; DNA: TGCGCCAGCAAAAACGGACAGGGTTATCAGCCCCAGCATTTT
D: .; J: TRBJ2-2; size: few; V: TRBV27; CDR3: CASSLRVWPGELFF; DNA: TGTGCCAGCAGTTTACGGGTTTGGCCCGGGGAGCTGTTTTTT
D: .; J: TRBJ2-3; size: once; V: TRBV11-3; CDR3: CASSSRGREADTQYF; DNA: TGTGCCAGCAGCTCGAGGGGGAGGGAAGCAGATACGCAGTATTTT
D: TRBD1; J: TRBJ2-5; size: .; V: TRBV11-2; CDR3: CASSRRVTGVQETQYF; DNA: TGTGCCAGCAGCCGAAGGGTGACAGGGGTCCAAGAGACCCAGTACTTC
D: TRBD1; J: TRBJ2-7; size: .; V: TRBV5-1; CDR3: CASSVQGYEQYF; DNA: TGCGCCAGCAGCGTACAGGGGTACGAGCAGTACTTC
D: TRBD1; J: TRBJ2-3; size: .; V: TRBV5-6; CDR3: CASSLVTGVTDTQYF; DNA: TGTGCCAGCAGCTTGGTAACAGGGGTCACAGATACGCAGTATTTT
D: .; J: TRBJ1-4; size: .; V: TRBV5-1; CDR3: CASSLDDGGLFF; DNA: TGCGCCAGCAGCTTGGATGATGGAGGTCTGTTTTTT
D: .; J: TRBJ2-2; size: .; V: TRBV6-5; CDR3: CASSWGAGELFF; DNA: TGTGCCAGTTCCTGGGGGGCCGGGGAGCTGTTTTTT
D: .; J: TRBJ1-4; size: once; V: TRBV7-9; CDR3: CASSLVGGEKLFF; DNA: TGTGCCAGCAGCTTAGTCGGCGGGGAAAAACTGTTTTTT
D: .; J: TRBJ1-4; size: .; V: TRBV11-2; CDR3: CASSSTGSTNEKLFF; DNA: TGTGCCAGCAGCTCAACGGGATCAACTAATGAAAAACTGTTTTTT
D: TRBD1; J: TRBJ1-5; size: .; V: TRBV4-1; CDR3: CASSQDIGGTGGGYSNQPQHF; DNA: TGCGCCAGCAGCCAAGATATAGGGGGGACAGGTGGAGGGTATAGCAATCAGCCCCAGCATTTT
D: TRBD1; J: TRBJ2-1; size: .; V: TRBV6-5; CDR3: CASSYWDRGGYNEQFF; DNA: TGTGCCAGCAGTTATTGGGACAGGGGGGGCTACAATGAGCAGTTCTTC
D: .; J: TRBJ2-7; size: .; V: TRBV5-4; CDR3: CASSLASGTPVYEQYF; DNA: TGTGCCAGCAGCTTAGCCTCCGGGACACCCGTTTACGAGCAGTACTTC
D: .; J: TRBJ1-2; size: few; V: TRBV25-1; CDR3: CASSEWQGRGSRDGYTF; DNA: TGTGCCAGCAGTGAATGGCAGGGAAGGGGAAGCCGGGATGGCTACACCTTC
D: .; J: TRBJ1-5; size: .; V: TRBV6-5; CDR3: CASSYSWGVDQPQHF; DNA: TGTGCCAGCAGTTACTCATGGGGAGTAGATCAGCCCCAGCATTTT
D: .; J: TRBJ1-1; size: .; V: TRBV27; CDR3: CASSRRAGVMNTEAFF; DNA: TGTGCCAGCAGCCGGCGGGCAGGGGTCATGAACACTGAAGCTTTCTTT
D: .; J: TRBJ1-1; size: .; V: TRBV12-3/TRBV12-4; CDR3: CASSLSRYTEAFF; DNA: TGTGCCAGCAGTTTAAGCAGGTACACTGAAGCTTTCTTT
D: .; J: TRBJ1-1; size: .; V: TRBV4-1; CDR3: CASSHGYREGTEAFF; DNA: TGCGCCAGCAGCCATGGGTACCGGGAAGGGACTGAAGCTTTCTTT
D: TRBD1; J: TRBJ2-2; size: .; V: TRBV10-3; CDR3: CAISAQGARGTGELFF; DNA: TGTGCCATCAGTGCGCAGGGGGCTCGGGGAACCGGGGAGCTGTTTTTT
D: .; J: TRBJ1-2; size: once; V: TRBV30; CDR3: CAWGDGIYGYTF; DNA: TGTGCCTGGGGGGACGGGATCTATGGCTACACCTTC
D: .; J: TRBJ2-2; size: .; V: TRBV18; CDR3: CASSPQEITNTGELFF; DNA: TGTGCCAGCTCGCCACAGGAGATTACGAACACCGGGGAGCTGTTTTTT
D: TRBD1; J: TRBJ1-5; size: .; V: TRBV19; CDR3: CASNDRVDNQPQHF; DNA: TGTGCCAGTAACGACAGGGTTGACAATCAGCCCCAGCATTTT
D: TRBD1; J: TRBJ2-6; size: .; V: TRBV6-6; CDR3: CASSPDRGRAVAGANVLTF; DNA: TGTGCCAGCAGTCCGGACAGGGGTAGAGCCGTAGCCGGGGCCAACGTCCTGACTTTC
D: .; J: TRBJ2-5; size: .; V: TRBV6-5; CDR3: CASSYDGVAETQYF; DNA: TGTGCCAGCAGTTACGACGGAGTCGCCGAGACCCAGTACTTC
D: TRBD1; J: TRBJ1-6; size: .; V: TRBV6-1; CDR3: CATTGGKSPLHF; DNA: TGTGCTACCACAGGGGGCAAGTCACCCCTCCACTTT
D: TRBD1; J: TRBJ1-4; size: .; V: TRBV2; CDR3: CASSEQGAREKLFF; DNA: TGTGCCAGCAGCGAACAGGGGGCGAGGGAAAAACTGTTTTTT
D: TRBD2; J: TRBJ2-7; size: .; V: TRBV24-1; CDR3: CATSDLRLAGGRCEQYF; DNA: TGTGCCACCAGTGATTTGCGGCTAGCGGGGGGGCGGTGCGAGCAGTACTTC
D: TRBD1; J: TRBJ1-5; size: once; V: TRBV6-6; CDR3: CASSTGGAQPQHF; DNA: TGTGCCAGCAGTACAGGGGGAGCTCAGCCCCAGCATTTT
D: .; J: TRBJ1-2; size: .; V: TRBV30; CDR3: CAWGRDERYGYTF; DNA: TGTGCCTGGGGCAGGGATGAACGATATGGCTACACCTTC
D: TRBD1; J: TRBJ1-1; size: .; V: TRBV11-2; CDR3: CASRGQGAEDFRAFF; DNA: TGTGCCAGCAGGGGACAGGGGGCTGAGGATTTTCGGGCTTTCTTT
D: .; J: TRBJ1-4; size: .; V: TRBV4-1; CDR3: CASSQYERGLDEKLFF; DNA: TGCGCCAGCAGCCAGTACGAAAGGGGTCTGGATGAAAAACTGTTTTTT
D: .; J: TRBJ2-5; size: .; V: TRBV11-2; CDR3: CASRQRQVGGETQYF; DNA: TGTGCCAGCAGACAGAGACAGGTTGGAGGAGAGACCCAGTACTTC
D: .; J: TRBJ1-4; size: .; V: TRBV6-5; CDR3: CASSSSHSFNEKLFF; DNA: TGTGCCAGCAGTTCGAGTCACAGTTTTAATGAAAAACTGTTTTTT